There are a few counts of the clone carrying this T cell receptor (beta chain). Its antigen is unidentified. This record belongs to a study of CD8 T cells in ankylosing spondylitis. General study findings and limits: Apparently characteristic of ankylosing spondylitis blood was a TCR beta motif (under ten highly homologous variants). There were earlier reports of some motif variants in reactive arthritis synovial fluid and blood. The study looked at matched synovial fluid samples from ankylosing spondylitis patients. Disease-linked clones were reported to be significantly enriched there. Disease-associated clonotypes exhibited CD8+ identity and were relatively infrequent in peripheral blood.

Molecular-barcoded quantitative 5'-RACE produced these TCR beta libraries. TCRdb re-called the 5' RACE reads with MiXCR, one entry per CDR3 protein. The sample includes about 400,000 distinct CDR3 sequences, 20% to 25% of them seen just once. The CDR3 length is 17 residues. The germline V gene has CDR1 SGHNT and CDR2 YYREEE (reference sequence). V was clipped by 4 bases and J by 8 bases; unmatched bases: 13. The sequencing input was blood, either unsorted or a sorted T cell fraction (not recorded which). The clonotype was recovered from a male donor with ankylosing spondylitis. The rearrangement links TRBV5-4 to TRBJ1-4; 11 nucleotides match TRBD1. Written as DNA, the CDR3 is TGTGCCAGCAGCGAGAGGACAGGGGGCGCGTCCCGAGAAAAACTGTTTTTT. This codes for CASSERTGGASREKLFF.